This T cell receptor beta chain was recovered during a study of human T cells and chemical hapten exposure. Study-wide results and limits: TCRs exceeding 1 in 1000 frequency stayed unchanged with DPC sensitization.

Unfractionated whole blood yielded total RNA. This clonotype was seen more than once but under ten times. Its antigen is still unknown. A junction boundary mismatches the germline segment, possibly from a read error. Library construction involved attaching unique molecular identifiers to individual cDNA molecules, which allowed quantitative, reproducible TCR counting. Original processing notes: Individual samples carried between about 23,224 and 690,600 TCRs, with some 100,000 as the median. In TCRdb, the 5' RACE reads were re-called with MiXCR into one record per CDR3 protein. These V and J calls rely on TCRdb rather than the paper's analysis. The sample holds about 81,000 distinct CDR3 sequences; about a sixth are singletons and the top ten take 6.8%. The CDR3 has 11 amino acids. Germline V CDR1 and CDR2: SGHTA, FQGNSA.

This clonotype originated in a female donor in good health. The chain has TRBV7-2 and TRBJ1-1, with D tentatively TRBD1 (6 bases). This CDR3 is CASSLVRGFVF. The CDR3, as DNA: TGTGCCAGCAGCTTAGTCAGGGGCTTCGTATTT.